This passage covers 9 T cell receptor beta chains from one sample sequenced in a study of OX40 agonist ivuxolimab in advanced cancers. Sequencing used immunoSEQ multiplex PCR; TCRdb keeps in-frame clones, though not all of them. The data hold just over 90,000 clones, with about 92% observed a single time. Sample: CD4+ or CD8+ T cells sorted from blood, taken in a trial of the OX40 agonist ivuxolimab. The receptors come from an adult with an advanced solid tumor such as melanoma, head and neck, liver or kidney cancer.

CDR3: CASSLESGTSGPELFF. In nucleotides, the CDR3 is TGTGCCAGCAGCTTGGAATCAGGCACTAGCGGTCCTGAGCTGTTTTTT. V usage is TRBV5-4 and J usage is TRBJ2-2, with 8 bases lining up with TRBD2. Germline loops: CDR1 SGHNT, CDR2 YYREEE (reference sequence). The CDR3 spans 16 residues. With V trimmed by 0 bases and J by 11 bases, 12 bases remained unmatched.

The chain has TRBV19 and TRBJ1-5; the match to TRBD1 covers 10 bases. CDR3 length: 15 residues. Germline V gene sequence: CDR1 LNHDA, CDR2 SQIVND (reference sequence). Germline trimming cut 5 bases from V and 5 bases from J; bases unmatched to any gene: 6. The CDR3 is CASSFRDRGDQPQHF. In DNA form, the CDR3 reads TGTGCCAGTAGTTTCCGGGACAGGGGAGATCAGCCCCAGCATTTT.

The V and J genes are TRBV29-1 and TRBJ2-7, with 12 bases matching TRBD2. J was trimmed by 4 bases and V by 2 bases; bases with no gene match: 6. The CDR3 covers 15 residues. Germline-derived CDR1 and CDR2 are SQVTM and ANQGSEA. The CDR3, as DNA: TGCAGCGTTGAACTGGCTAGCGGGAGGGCTTACGAGCAGTACTTC. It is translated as CSVELASGRAYEQYF.

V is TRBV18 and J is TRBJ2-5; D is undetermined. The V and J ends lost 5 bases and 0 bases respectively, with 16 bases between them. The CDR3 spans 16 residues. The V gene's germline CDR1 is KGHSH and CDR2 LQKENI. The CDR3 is CASSARGAFDQETQYF. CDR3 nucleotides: TGTGCCAGCTCAGCCAGAGGAGCATTCGACCAAGAGACCCAGTACTTC.

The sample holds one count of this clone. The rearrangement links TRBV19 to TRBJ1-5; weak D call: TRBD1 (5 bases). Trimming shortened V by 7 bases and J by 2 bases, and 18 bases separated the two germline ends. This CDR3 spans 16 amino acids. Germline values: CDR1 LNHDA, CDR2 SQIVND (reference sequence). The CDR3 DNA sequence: TGTGCCAGTACCAACCATTGGGACCGCGGCAATCAGCCCCAGCATTTT. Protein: CASTNHWDRGNQPQHF. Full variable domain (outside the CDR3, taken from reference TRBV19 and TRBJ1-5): DGGITQSPKYLFRKEGQNVTLSCEQNLNHDAMYWYRQDPGQGLRLIYYSQIVNDFQKGDIAEGYSVSREKKESFPLTVTSAQKNPTAFYLCASTNHWDRGNQPQHFGDGTRLSIL.

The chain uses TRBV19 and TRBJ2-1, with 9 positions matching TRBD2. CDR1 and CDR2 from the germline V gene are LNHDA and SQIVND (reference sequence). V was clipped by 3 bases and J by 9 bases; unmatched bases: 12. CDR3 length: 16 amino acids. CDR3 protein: CASSMGPAGGSGEQFF. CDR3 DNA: TGTGCCAGTAGTATGGGGCCAGCGGGAGGCTCCGGTGAGCAGTTCTTC.

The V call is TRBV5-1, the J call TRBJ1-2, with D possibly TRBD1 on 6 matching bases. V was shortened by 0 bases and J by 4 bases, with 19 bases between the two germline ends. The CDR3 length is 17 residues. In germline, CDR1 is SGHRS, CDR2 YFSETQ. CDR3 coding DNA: TGCGCCAGCAGCTTGGATGCAGGGGCCAAACTTTTCTATGGCTACACCTTC. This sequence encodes CASSLDAGAKLFYGYTF.

In DNA, the CDR3 is TGTGCCAGTAGAGAAGGGGGAAACACTGAAGCTTTCTTT. It is translated as CASREGGNTEAFF. The chain employs TRBV19 and TRBJ1-1; D possibly corresponds to TRBD1 (6 bases). V lost 6 bases and J lost 2, with 10 bases in between. The CDR3 contains 13 residues. CDR1 is LNHDA and CDR2 is SQIVND in the germline V gene (reference sequence).

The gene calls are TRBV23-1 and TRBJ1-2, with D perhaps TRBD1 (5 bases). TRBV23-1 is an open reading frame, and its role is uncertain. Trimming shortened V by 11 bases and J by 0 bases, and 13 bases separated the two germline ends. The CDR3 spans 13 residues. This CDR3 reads CAGLRAPNYGYTF. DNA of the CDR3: TGCGCCGGCCTCAGGGCACCTAACTATGGCTACACCTTC.